These T cell receptor beta chains were read from a single sample in a study of T cell responses to AZD1222 COVID-19 vaccine. Assay: immunoSEQ multiplex PCR; the TCRdb copy retains only in-frame clones and omits some. Among about 140,000 clones, approximately 90% were seen once, and the ten largest hold 2.8%. The specimen was peripheral blood, collected on day 0 of AZD1222 vaccination. The source of these receptors is an adult in good health. CDR3s include the opening cysteine and the closing phenylalanine or tryptophan. D genes are given only for firm matches. Size is omitted from some rows. Given values are once, few, many or a class for expanded clones.

clone_size	v_call	d_call	j_call	cdr3_aa	cdr3_nt
-	TRBV24-1	-	TRBJ2-1	CATSGSGFLEVRFF	TGTGCCACCAGTGGAAGCGGGTTCTTAGAGGTACGGTTCTTC
-	TRBV7-9	-	TRBJ2-3	CASNLGSLADTQYF	TGTGCCAGCAATCTCGGGAGTTTGGCAGATACGCAGTATTTT
-	TRBV6-1	-	TRBJ1-4	CASSEARGVGANEKLFF	TGTGCCAGCAGTGAAGCGCGAGGTGTCGGGGCTAATGAAAAACTGTTTTTT
once	TRBV2	-	TRBJ1-2	CASVEVVGGGYTF	TGTGCCAGTGTGGAGGTGGTGGGTGGTGGCTACACCTTC
-	TRBV7-8	-	TRBJ2-3	CASSLAYPTDTQYF	TGTGCCAGCAGCTTAGCGTACCCCACAGATACGCAGTATTTT
-	TRBV19	-	TRBJ1-4	CASSWGDLKWNEKLFF	TGTGCCAGTAGTTGGGGAGACCTTAAATGGAATGAAAAACTGTTTTTT
-	TRBV5-1	TRBD1	TRBJ1-2	CASSRRTGDYGYTF	TGCGCCAGCAGCCGAAGGACAGGGGACTATGGCTACACCTTC
-	TRBV6-1	TRBD2	TRBJ2-1	CASSEIILAGVKKNEQFF	TGTGCCAGCAGTGAGATAATTTTAGCGGGGGTAAAAAAAAATGAGCAGTTCTTC
few	TRBV4-3	-	TRBJ1-1	CASSQDLLSVNTEAFF	TGCGCCAGCAGCCAAGATCTCCTTTCAGTGAACACTGAAGCTTTCTTT
-	TRBV7-9	-	TRBJ1-4	CASSLAGANEKLFF	TGTGCCAGCAGCTTGGCAGGGGCTAATGAAAAACTGTTTTTT
-	TRBV5-1	-	TRBJ2-5	CASSLGGGGETQYF	TGCGCCAGCAGCTTGGGAGGGGGAGGAGAGACCCAGTACTTC
-	TRBV25-1	TRBD2	TRBJ2-1	CASSDTSGWDSYNEQFF	TGTGCCAGCAGCGATACTAGCGGGTGGGACTCCTACAATGAGCAGTTCTTC
-	TRBV25-1	-	TRBJ2-7	CASSEVSLRPQYF	TGTGCCAGCAGTGAAGTCTCATTGAGGCCCCAGTACTTC
-	TRBV24-1	TRBD1	TRBJ1-2	CATSDRTGNSYGYTF	TGTGCCACCAGTGACCGGACAGGGAACTCCTATGGCTACACCTTC
-	TRBV9	-	TRBJ1-5	CASSVGAFQPQHF	TGTGCCAGCAGCGTAGGCGCGTTTCAGCCCCAGCATTTT
-	TRBV2	-	TRBJ1-4	CASSEEGEKLFF	TGTGCCAGCAGTGAAGAAGGTGAAAAACTGTTTTTT
-	TRBV11-2	TRBD2	TRBJ2-5	CASSTTSGEQETQYF	TGTGCCAGCAGCACGACTAGCGGGGAGCAAGAGACCCAGTACTTC
-	TRBV11-2	TRBD1	TRBJ2-5	CASSLGDRDQETQYF	TGTGCCAGCAGCTTGGGGGACAGAGACCAAGAGACCCAGTACTTC
-	TRBV5-1	-	TRBJ1-1	CASSLTTGTNTEAFF	TGCGCCAGCAGCTTGACTACGGGGACGAACACTGAAGCTTTCTTT
-	TRBV7-8	-	TRBJ1-5	CASSFQDDQPQHF	TGTGCCAGCAGCTTCCAAGATGATCAGCCCCAGCATTTT
-	TRBV5-1	-	TRBJ2-3	CASSAGQTDTQYF	TGCGCCAGCAGCGCGGGACAGACAGATACGCAGTATTTT
-	TRBV9	-	TRBJ2-7	CASSNTGGSYEQYF	TGTGCCAGCAGCAACACTGGGGGGAGTTACGAGCAGTACTTC
once	TRBV29-1	-	TRBJ1-2	CSVYDRNYGYTF	TGCAGCGTCTACGACAGGAACTATGGCTACACCTTC